This T cell receptor beta chain was documented in a study of regulatory T cells in long-lasting Graves disease. Combining iRepertoire HTBI primers with Arm-PCR of CDR3 regions, the authors built TCR beta libraries. TCRdb passed the multiplex PCR reads through MiXCR, listing each CDR3 protein once. The sample contains 450,000 to 500,000 distinct CDR3 sequences, around 16% of which appear only once. The study, taken as a whole, reports: Newly diagnosed Graves' patients exceeded persistent ones in TCR diversity.

This clonotype was seen ten or more times. Its cognate antigen is unknown. The CDR3 spans 15 residues. Trimming took off 3 bases at V and 0 bases at J, with 11 bases between the two ends. In germline, CDR1 is SGHAT, CDR2 FQNNGV. Time point here: newly diagnosed GD, antithyroid drugs for less than 3 months. PBMC-extracted RNA yielded the TCR library. The data were also submitted as part of a second study, on T cells in Graves' hyperthyroidism and ophthalmopathy. This second study notes: The study enrolled patients aged 18 to 65 with newly diagnosed hyperthyroidism of under 2 months' duration. Initially, a first-round RT-PCR of the TCR CDR3 employed the HTBI primer set. Researchers found most expanded thyroid clonotypes above 0.001 in blood as well.

The origin of this receptor is a man in his forties with Graves disease. The material sequenced was peripheral blood mononuclear cells (PBMCs), taken at new diagnosis, from a patient treated with antithyroid drugs. The chain recombines TRBV11-2 with TRBJ1-1, with D possibly TRBD1 on 6 matching bases. CDR3 sequence (DNA): TGTGCCAGCAGCTTTCGGGGGGGCCTGAACACTGAAGCTTTCTTT. Its protein is CASSFRGGLNTEAFF.